This record concerns one TCR beta chain sequence. This clone appeared once. Its target antigen remains unknown. No base qualities exist here, and no much larger clone lies one base off it. Using the deep immunoSEQ assay, multiplex PCR amplified TCR CDR3 regions from genomic DNA. Extracted genomic DNA from each cell subset was spread evenly across all wells of several immunoSEQ 96-well plates, with each plate serving as a replicate. For sorted subsets, each replicate PCR was loaded with roughly 190 ng genomic DNA, equivalent to 25,000 to 30,000 T cell genomes. The purified libraries were quantified using a Qubit 3.0 fluorometer, sized with a Bioanalyzer 2100, and then quantified again using the KAPA Library Quantification kit. A separate single-read 150-cycle Illumina NextSeq 550 flow cell was used to sequence each immunoSEQ 96-well plate. The original pipeline was this. Because the immunoSEQ output included only junctional sequences and no quality scores, the filtering could not be the same as the filtering used for full-length reads. Sequences were annotated with PyIR, a Python wrapper for IgBLAST v1.9, and V/J genes and CDR3 were assigned using IMGT germline references. Any read was removed if the V/J assignment was weak (E-value above 1e-6), the CDR3 was missing, or the read contained stop codons, out-of-frame junctions, or ambiguous translated residues. V3J clonotypes were defined by identical inferred V gene, J gene, and CDR3 amino acid sequence. Percentage overlap between repertoires was calculated by dividing the number of shared unique clonotypes by the size of the smaller repertoire. Richness of each repertoire was evaluated using RTK rarefaction, the Chao1 estimator, and Recon v2.1 estimates of unobserved clonotypes. Generation probabilities for all TCRbeta clonotypes obtained by the gDNA method from a handful of donors were computed using OLGA. TCRdb retrieved this table from immuneACCESS and kept in-frame rearrangements only. Not all clones are present; in checked studies, unresolved V genes account for under half, and no reason is known for the remainder. D and trimming come from the DNA, and the V and J calls and clone size come from that table. This sample has a few million clones in its table, and over 85% of those were observed once. The top ten clonotypes cover over 0.12% of the sample.

The CDR3 sequence holds 14 residues, the cysteine and phenylalanine included. Here the CDR3 DNA is all that survives: 42 bases in frame from base 1. V lost 5 bases and J lost 4 bases; the stretch between them is 11 bases long. The germline V gene encodes CDR1 SNHLY and CDR2 FYNNEI. This entry comes from a study of shared clonotypes between healthy human individuals (dated by TCRdb to 2018 to 2021). About the study as a whole: A couple of women and three men aged 18 to 49 years were included in the cohort. For each donor, three plates each were used for CD4 naive and CD4 memory, two plates were used for CD8 naive, and one plate was used for CD8 memory. To increase sequencing depth and limit assay-specific biases, different laboratories used diverse techniques to prepare libraries and sequence TCR repertoires. Per donor, leukapheresis produced somewhere between about 0.94 and 9.5 billion PBMCs. To estimate repertoire size and how much clonotype sharing occurs between individuals, the study deeply sequenced the blood TCR repertoires of a handful of healthy adults.

Overall results and qualifications from the work: Based on pairwise subsampling, the degree of clonotype sharing among donors was expected to be affected by sequencing depth. Sharing across several donors was observed for around 4.8% of naive CD4, over 3% of naive CD8, 2.3% of memory CD4, and around 0.4% of memory CD8 clonotypes. Higher generation probabilities were observed for clonotypes shared by all four sorted-subset donors than for non-shared clonotypes. Naive subsets generally had larger estimated clonotype richness than memory subsets did. Because the study included a small number of donors, the genetic and exposure-history diversity represented was limited. Even with the large sequencing depth, rarefaction of the sorted-subset datasets indicated that sequencing was incomplete. Sampling was restricted to blood, and TCR repertoires in tissues likely differ from the TCR repertoires found in blood.

Healthy HIV-negative adults with no recently reported acute infections or vaccinations were included as donors. Every donor was a Caucasian adult residing in Nashville, Tennessee, USA. Magnetic negative selection was used to enrich CD4+ T cells, after which naive cells were positively selected on CD45RA and the negative fraction became the memory subset. Blood was obtained by leukapheresis, after which PBMCs were separated by Ficoll-Histopaque density gradient centrifugation and cryopreserved in liquid nitrogen vapor phase. Analytical flow cytometry was used to check the purity and quantity of every magnetically sorted T cell population. Genomic DNA was isolated from each sorted fraction and quantified by UV absorbance on a Nanodrop 2000c.

The sample comprised naive CD4+ T cells sorted from blood. The cell subset or site label on this specimen signifies: CD45RA+ positively selected. The sequence is built from TRBV2 and TRBJ2-2; 5 matching bases give a weak D call of TRBD1. This TCR derives from a man younger than 30 in good health. The CDR3 in this case is CASSQGSRTGELFF. DNA sequence: TGTGCCAGCAGTCAGGGAAGTCGCACCGGGGAGCTGTTTTTT.